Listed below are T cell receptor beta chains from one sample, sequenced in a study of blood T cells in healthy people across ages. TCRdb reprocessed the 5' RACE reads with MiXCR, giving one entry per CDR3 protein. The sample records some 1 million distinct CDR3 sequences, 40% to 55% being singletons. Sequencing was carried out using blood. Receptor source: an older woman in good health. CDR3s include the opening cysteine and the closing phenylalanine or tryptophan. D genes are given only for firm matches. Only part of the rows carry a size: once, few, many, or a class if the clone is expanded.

TGTGCCGGCAGTTTAAGTCCCGCCAGGACAGGGATGCACGAGCAGTACTTC,CAGSLSPARTGMHEQYF,TRBD1,TRBJ2-7,TRBV28,once
TGTGCCACCAGCAGAACGAATAGCAATCAGCCCCAGCATTTT,CATSRTNSNQPQHF,-,TRBJ1-5,TRBV15,few
TGTGCCAGCAGTTTTGGTTATGAGCAGTTCTTC,CASSFGYEQFF,-,TRBJ2-1,TRBV27,few
TGTGCCAGCACTCTCGCGGTGAATCAGCCCCAGCATTTT,CASTLAVNQPQHF,-,TRBJ1-5,TRBV28,-
TGCAGTACTAGTGGTGTAAATGAGCAGTTCTTC,CSTSGVNEQFF,-,TRBJ2-1,TRBV20-1,-
TGCAGTGCTATGGGGTGGAGGGGAGGACAAGAGGCCCAGTACTTC,CSAMGWRGGQEAQYF,-,TRBJ2-5,TRBV20-1,-
TGTGCCAGCAGGGAGGGAGTAATTGGAGAAAAGTACTTC,CASREGVIGEKYF,-,TRBJ2-7,TRBV2,-
TGTGCCAGCAGCCGTCTACATGGGGGAGCCCAGGAGACCCAGTACTTC,CASSRLHGGAQETQYF,-,TRBJ2-5,TRBV7-9,-
TGCGCCAGCAGTACTAGCGGGAGGCGTTGGGAGCAGTACTTC,CASSTSGRRWEQYF,TRBD2,TRBJ2-7,TRBV5-1,-
TGCAGCGGGGACAGGGCTGCTCTTGGCACAGGTACGCAGTATTTT,CSGDRAALGTGTQYF,TRBD1,TRBJ2-3,TRBV29-1,-
TGTGCCAGCAGTCCCCGTACGTCAGGGCTAAGCAATCAGCCCCAGCATTTT,CASSPRTSGLSNQPQHF,-,TRBJ1-5,TRBV12-3/TRBV12-4,-
TGTGCCAGCTCTCAGACAGAGAACTATGGCTACACCTTC,CASSQTENYGYTF,-,TRBJ1-2,TRBV18,-
TGTGCCAGCAGCCAAGGGAGTATGATCAACGAGCAGTACTTC,CASSQGSMINEQYF,-,TRBJ2-7,TRBV4-2,-
TGTGCCACCAGCAGAGGACAGGGGCGCGAGCAGTACTTC,CATSRGQGREQYF,TRBD1,TRBJ2-7,TRBV15,-
TGCGCCAGCAGCCAAGTCTTAATCACAGATACGCAGTATTTT,CASSQVLITDTQYF,-,TRBJ2-3,TRBV4-1,few
TGCAGTGCGGGAGGGGGGCGGACAGATACGCAGTATTTT,CSAGGGRTDTQYF,-,TRBJ2-3,TRBV20-1,few
TGCAGCGCCGTTGGGACAGCCCCAGACATTCAGTACTTC,CSAVGTAPDIQYF,TRBD1,TRBJ2-4,TRBV29-1,few
TGTGCCATAACAGGGACGCTAGGCAATGAGCAGTTCTTC,CAITGTLGNEQFF,-,TRBJ2-1,TRBV28,-
TGCAGCGTTGGATACAGTTCCGGGGCTGATCAGCCCCAGCATTTT,CSVGYSSGADQPQHF,-,TRBJ1-5,TRBV29-1,many
TGTGCCAGCAGTCAAATCGGACAGGGTTACAACGAGCAGTACTTC,CASSQIGQGYNEQYF,TRBD1,TRBJ2-7,TRBV12-3/TRBV12-4,-
TGTGCCATCAGGCCCGGGACAGGGGGGTTCTCGTCCTACGAGCAGTACTTC,CAIRPGTGGFSSYEQYF,TRBD1,TRBJ2-7,TRBV10-3,-
TGTGCCAGCAGCCCTTACCAAGGGCGGAATCGAGGGTACACCTTC,CASSPYQGRNRGYTF,-,TRBJ1-2,TRBV28,-
TGCAGTGCTCATAACCTAATGACAGGGTTGCCCTACGAGCAGTACTTC,CSAHNLMTGLPYEQYF,TRBD1,TRBJ2-7,TRBV20-1,many
TGTGCCAGCAGCAGCCCCCAGGGGACAGGGTATGGCTACACCTTC,CASSSPQGTGYGYTF,TRBD1,TRBJ1-2,TRBV7-9,few
TGTGCCAGCAGCTCACAGGGACTAGACTACGAGCAGTACTTC,CASSSQGLDYEQYF,TRBD2,TRBJ2-7,TRBV7-2,once
TGCGCCAGCTGCCGTGGGCCTAGCGGGCCGGGAGCCAAAAACATTCAGTACTTC,CASCRGPSGPGAKNIQYF,TRBD2,TRBJ2-4,TRBV5-1,many
TGTGCCAGCAGCACACGGACGTTAGACAGCACCTACGAGCAGTACTTC,CASSTRTLDSTYEQYF,-,TRBJ2-7,TRBV13,-
TGCAGTGCTAGTAAGGGGGAGACCCAGTACTTC,CSASKGETQYF,-,TRBJ2-5,TRBV20-1,many
TGTGCCAGCAGTTTGGCGACTGCGGCTAGCACAGATACGCAGTATTTT,CASSLATAASTDTQYF,-,TRBJ2-3,TRBV28,-
TGTGCCAGCAGTTACACCCTTGGGAGGGGTCGGTTCACCGGGGAGCTGTTTTTT,CASSYTLGRGRFTGELFF,TRBD2,TRBJ2-2,TRBV6-2/TRBV6-3,-
TGCAGGGTTAGCGGGAGTCCTTACAATGAGCAGTTCTTC,CRVSGSPYNEQFF,TRBD2,TRBJ2-1,TRBV20-1,-
TGTGCCAGCAGGACCCCCGGTATGAGCACAGATACGCAGTATTTT,CASRTPGMSTDTQYF,-,TRBJ2-3,TRBV6-2/TRBV6-3,-
TGTGCCAGCAGCCAAGGCGCTAGCGGGAGGGTCTACGAGCAGTACTTC,CASSQGASGRVYEQYF,TRBD2,TRBJ2-7,TRBV3-1,-
TGTGCCAGCAGCCAACTGTCCGGGGCATTAAGCAATCAGCCCCAGCATTTT,CASSQLSGALSNQPQHF,-,TRBJ1-5,TRBV7-8,-
TGCAGCGTGGTTGGGCGGCAGGGGCGTGGGAATGAGCAGTTCTTC,CSVVGRQGRGNEQFF,-,TRBJ2-1,TRBV29-1,-
TGCAGTGCTAGAGACGTAAGACTAGCGGGAGAGTTCGACAATGAGCAGTTCTTC,CSARDVRLAGEFDNEQFF,TRBD2,TRBJ2-1,TRBV20-1,medium-sized
TGTGCCAGCCGGGAGCTTTACTACGAGCAGTACTTC,CASRELYYEQYF,-,TRBJ2-7,TRBV11-2,once
TGTGCCAGCAGTTACCGCGGGACCACAGATACGCAGTATTTT,CASSYRGTTDTQYF,-,TRBJ2-3,TRBV6-2/TRBV6-3,-
TGTGCCAGCAGCTTAAGTTCCCGGACAGAGTATGGCTACACCTTC,CASSLSSRTEYGYTF,-,TRBJ1-2,TRBV7-3,few
TGCAGTGCTAGAGAGGCTGAGGAGACCCAGTACTTC,CSAREAEETQYF,-,TRBJ2-5,TRBV20-1,-
TGCAGCGTCGATTTGGACGGGTTACTTACTAGCACAGATACGCAGTATTTT,CSVDLDGLLTSTDTQYF,-,TRBJ2-3,TRBV29-1,-
TGTGCCAGCGGCGCGGAGGCTAGCAGGGAGACCCAGTACTTC,CASGAEASRETQYF,-,TRBJ2-5,TRBV6-5,-
TGTGCCAGCAGTTTAGAGCTACTCGGATCTAGCACAGATACGCAGTATTTT,CASSLELLGSSTDTQYF,-,TRBJ2-3,TRBV28,-
TGTGCCAGCAGCTCAGGGGTTCGGTTGGGCGACGAGCAGTTCTTC,CASSSGVRLGDEQFF,-,TRBJ2-1,TRBV11-2,-
TGTGCCATCAGTGAGCTGACTAGCGGAGGCATTCAGTACTTC,CAISELTSGGIQYF,TRBD2,TRBJ2-4,TRBV10-3,-
TGTGCCAGCAGCGGTGCATGGAACGAGCAGTACTTC,CASSGAWNEQYF,-,TRBJ2-7,TRBV11-2,once
TGCAGCGCGGCCCTAGCGGGAGAGATCTCCGAGCAGTACTTC,CSAALAGEISEQYF,TRBD2,TRBJ2-7,TRBV29-1,few
TGTGCCAGCACCAGCAGGGGATCTGGGGCCAACGTCCTGACTTTC,CASTSRGSGANVLTF,-,TRBJ2-6,TRBV6-1,once
TGTGCCAGCAGCCTACGACTAGCGGGAGACGAGACCCAGTACTTC,CASSLRLAGDETQYF,TRBD2,TRBJ2-5,TRBV7-9,-
TGTGCCAGCACTTTTAGCGGGACCTACAATGAGCAGTTCTTC,CASTFSGTYNEQFF,TRBD2,TRBJ2-1,TRBV27,-
TGCAGTGCTAGAGCTGGAGGAACTGGGACCAACGTCCTGACTTTC,CSARAGGTGTNVLTF,-,TRBJ2-6,TRBV20-1,-
TGTGCCATCAGTTCCGGGACACTGAACACCGGGGAGCTGTTTTTT,CAISSGTLNTGELFF,-,TRBJ2-2,TRBV10-3,-
TGTGCCAGCAGTCCTCCGGGACAGGTTCTCGAGCAGTACTTC,CASSPPGQVLEQYF,TRBD1,TRBJ2-7,TRBV28,few
TGCAGCGTTGAAGTCGAGACCCGTGACGGTGAGCAGTTCTTC,CSVEVETRDGEQFF,-,TRBJ2-1,TRBV29-1,-
TGTGCCAGCAGCCCCGGGGGGAATACACGGTTTACGCAGTATTTT,CASSPGGNTRFTQYF,TRBD2,TRBJ2-3,TRBV7-6,few